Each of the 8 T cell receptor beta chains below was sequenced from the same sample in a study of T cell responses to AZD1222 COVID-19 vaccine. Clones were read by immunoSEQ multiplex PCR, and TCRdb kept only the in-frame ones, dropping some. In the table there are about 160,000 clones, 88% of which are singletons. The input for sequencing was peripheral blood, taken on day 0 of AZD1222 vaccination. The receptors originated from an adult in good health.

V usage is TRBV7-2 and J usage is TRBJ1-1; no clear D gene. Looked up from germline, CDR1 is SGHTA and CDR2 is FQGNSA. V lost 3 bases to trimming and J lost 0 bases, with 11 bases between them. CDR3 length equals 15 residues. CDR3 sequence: CASSFGGLLNTEAFF. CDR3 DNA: TGTGCCAGCAGCTTCGGAGGGCTCCTGAACACTGAAGCTTTCTTT.

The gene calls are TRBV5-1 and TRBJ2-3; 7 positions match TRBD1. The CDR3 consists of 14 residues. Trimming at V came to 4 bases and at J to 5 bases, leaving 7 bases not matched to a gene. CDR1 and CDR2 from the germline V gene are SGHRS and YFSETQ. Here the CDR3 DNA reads TGCGCCAGCAGCCTTTCAACAGGGGTAGATACGCAGTATTTT. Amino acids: CASSLSTGVDTQYF.

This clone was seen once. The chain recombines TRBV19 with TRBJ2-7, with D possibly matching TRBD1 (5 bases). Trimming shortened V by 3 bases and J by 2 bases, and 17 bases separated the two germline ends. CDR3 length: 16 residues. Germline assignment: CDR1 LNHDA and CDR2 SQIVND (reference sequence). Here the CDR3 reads CASSIQTFTGTYEQYF. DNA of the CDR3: TGTGCCAGTAGTATCCAGACCTTTACAGGAACCTACGAGCAGTACTTC. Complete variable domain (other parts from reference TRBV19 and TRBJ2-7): DGGITQSPKYLFRKEGQNVTLSCEQNLNHDAMYWYRQDPGQGLRLIYYSQIVNDFQKGDIAEGYSVSREKKESFPLTVTSAQKNPTAFYLCASSIQTFTGTYEQYFGPGTRLTVT.

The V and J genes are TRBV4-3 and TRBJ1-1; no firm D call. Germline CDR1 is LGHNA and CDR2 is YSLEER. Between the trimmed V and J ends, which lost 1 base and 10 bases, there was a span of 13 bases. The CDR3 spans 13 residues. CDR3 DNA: TGCGCCAGCAGCCAAGGCGGCGGTCGGTTAGCTTTCTTT. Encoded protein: CASSQGGGRLAFF.

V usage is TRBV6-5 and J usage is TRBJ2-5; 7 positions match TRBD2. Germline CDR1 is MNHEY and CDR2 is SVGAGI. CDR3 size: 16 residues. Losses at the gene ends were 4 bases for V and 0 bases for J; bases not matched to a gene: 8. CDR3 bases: TGTGCCAGCAGTTCACCCAGACTAGCCAACCAAGAGACCCAGTACTTC. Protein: CASSSPRLANQETQYF.

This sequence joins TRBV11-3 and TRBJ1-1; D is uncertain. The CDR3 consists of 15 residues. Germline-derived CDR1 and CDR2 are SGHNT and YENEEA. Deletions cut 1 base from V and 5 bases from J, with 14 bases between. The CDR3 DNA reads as TGTGCCAGCAGCTTAGTAGGGCCGAGTTTTACTGAAGCTTTCTTT. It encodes CASSLVGPSFTEAFF.

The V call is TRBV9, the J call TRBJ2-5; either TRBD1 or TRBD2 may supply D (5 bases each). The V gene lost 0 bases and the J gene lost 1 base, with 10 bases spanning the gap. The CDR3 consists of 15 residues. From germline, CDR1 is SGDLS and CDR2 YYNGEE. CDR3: CASSVVSGAQETQYF. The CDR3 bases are TGTGCCAGCAGCGTAGTCTCCGGGGCCCAAGAGACCCAGTACTTC. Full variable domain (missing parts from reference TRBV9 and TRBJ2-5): DSGVTQTPKHLITATGQRVTLRCSPRSGDLSVYWYQQSLDQGLQFLIQYYNGEERAKGNILERFSAQQFPDLHSELNLSSLELGDSALYFCASSVVSGAQETQYFGPGTRLLVL.

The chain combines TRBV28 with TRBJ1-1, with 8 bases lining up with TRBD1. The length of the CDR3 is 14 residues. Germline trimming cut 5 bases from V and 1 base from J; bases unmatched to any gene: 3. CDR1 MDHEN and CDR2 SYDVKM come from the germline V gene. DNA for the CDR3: TGTGCCAGCAGTCCGGGGACAGGGAACACTGAAGCTTTCTTT. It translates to CASSPGTGNTEAFF.